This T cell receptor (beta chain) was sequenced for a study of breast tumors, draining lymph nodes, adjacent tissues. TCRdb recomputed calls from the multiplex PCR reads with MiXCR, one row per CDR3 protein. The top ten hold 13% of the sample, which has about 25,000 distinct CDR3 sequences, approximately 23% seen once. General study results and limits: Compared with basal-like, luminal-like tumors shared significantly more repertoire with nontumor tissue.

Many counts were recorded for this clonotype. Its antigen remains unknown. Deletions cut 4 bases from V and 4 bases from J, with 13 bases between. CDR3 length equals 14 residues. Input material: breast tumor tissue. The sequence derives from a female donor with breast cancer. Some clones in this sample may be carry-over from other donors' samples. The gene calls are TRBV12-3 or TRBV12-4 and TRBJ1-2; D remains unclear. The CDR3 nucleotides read TGTGCCAGCAGTTCGACGGAACCCCTCTATGGCTACACCTTC. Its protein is CASSSTEPLYGYTF.